These 32 T cell receptor beta chains originate from one sample sequenced in a study of identical twins. TCRdb reprocessed the 5' RACE reads via MiXCR and lists one record per CDR3 protein. Of some 1,700,000 distinct CDR3 sequences in the sample, about 30% are singletons; the top ten hold less than 0.35%. The specimen was cord blood. These receptors came from a newborn girl in good health.

This clonotype was detected a few times. The J gene is TRBJ2-1, the V gene TRBV29-1; 10 nucleotides align to TRBD2. Germline V lookup: CDR1 SQVTM, CDR2 ANQGSEA. V shed 6 bases, J shed 10 bases, and the junction held 9 bases outside the gene matches. The length of the CDR3 is 13 residues. CDR3 DNA sequence: TGCAGCGTGGATCGGGGACTAGCGAGGGAGCAGTTCTTC. Encoded protein: CSVDRGLAREQFF.

In this sample, this clonotype turned up many times. The V and J genes are TRBV3-1 and TRBJ1-2; D is ambiguous. V lost 3 bases to trimming and J lost 6 bases, with 11 bases between them. The CDR3 length is 13 residues. CDR1 and CDR2 from the germline V gene are LGHDT and YNNKEL (reference sequence). The CDR3 sequence: CASSQIRQNGYTF. The CDR3 DNA sequence: TGTGCCAGCAGCCAGATCCGGCAGAATGGCTACACCTTC.

This clonotype was observed a single time. CDR3 in amino acids: CASGVAGGPGSTQYF. CDR3 nucleotide sequence: TGTGCCAGCGGGGTCGCAGGGGGCCCGGGTTCTACGCAGTATTTT. This chain joins TRBV25-1 and TRBJ2-3, with 8 bases matching TRBD1. With 8 bases clipped from V and 8 bases from J, the junction kept 15 bases outside the gene matches. The germline CDR1 and CDR2 sequences are MGHDK and SYGVNS. The CDR3 length is 15 residues.

The chain employs TRBV11-2 and TRBJ1-6; 8 bases agree with TRBD1. The CDR3 runs 16 residues. Germline V gene data show CDR1 as SGHAT and CDR2 as FQNNGV. J lost 7 bases, V lost 5 bases, and 10 bases had no gene match. In DNA form, the CDR3 reads TGTGCCAGCAGCCCCAAGTCTGGACAGGGAAATTCACCCCTCCACTTT. It yields the protein CASSPKSGQGNSPLHF.

The chain joins TRBV10-3 to TRBJ1-5; possible D gene TRBD1, 6 bases. V lost 6 bases to trimming and J lost 3 bases, with 15 bases between them. The CDR3 contains 15 residues. The germline gives CDR1 ENHRY, CDR2 SYGVKD. The CDR3 DNA reads TGTGCCATCAGGCCACTTACAGGGCCCAATCAGCCCCAGCATTTT. Its protein is CAIRPLTGPNQPQHF.

This clonotype was counted between two and nine times. V and J are TRBV20-1 and TRBJ2-7, with 10 bases matching TRBD2. This CDR3 has 16 amino acids. Per germline, CDR1 DFQATT and CDR2 SNEGSKA (reference sequence). V gave up 1 base and J gave up 3 bases; unmatched junction bases: 9. The chain's CDR3 is CSARARLAGVYYEQYF. CDR3 nucleotides: TGCAGTGCTAGAGCTCGTCTAGCGGGAGTATACTACGAGCAGTACTTC.

The chain uses TRBV10-1 and TRBJ2-2; TRBD2 matches at 9 bases. This CDR3 has 17 amino acids. Germline V gene lookup returns CDR1 WNHNN and CDR2 SYGVQD (reference sequence). The ends lost 4 bases at V and 1 base at J; junction bases unmatched: 7. CDR3 residues: CASSVNPAGGNTGELFF. The CDR3 bases are TGCGCCAGCAGTGTTAATCCAGCGGGGGGGAACACCGGGGAGCTGTTTTTT.

A few counts support this clonotype. The chain links TRBV6-1 to TRBJ1-2; D possibly corresponds to TRBD1 (6 bases). V gave up 3 bases and J gave up 8 bases, with 13 bases separating them. This CDR3 has 13 amino acids. CDR1 and CDR2 (germline): MNHNS, SASEGT. The CDR3 protein is CASSEGGWRGYTF. For the CDR3, the DNA is TGTGCCAGCAGTGAGGGGGGCTGGAGGGGCTACACCTTC.

The rearrangement uses TRBV6-1 and TRBJ2-5; TRBD2 agrees at 14 bases. The CDR3 has 18 residues. With V trimmed by 6 bases and J by 6 bases, 15 bases remained unmatched. Per germline, CDR1 MNHNS and CDR2 SASEGT. The CDR3 region is CASSDVPGLAGVSKTQYF. Here the CDR3 DNA reads TGTGCCAGCAGCGACGTCCCGGGACTAGCGGGAGTTTCGAAGACCCAGTACTTC.

This clonotype was observed a handful of times. The V call is TRBV7-9, the J call TRBJ1-1; no clear D. The germline V gene encodes CDR1 SEHNR and CDR2 FQNEAQ (reference sequence). CDR3 length: 15 amino acids. The V end was cut by 2 bases, the J end by 1 base, with 11 bases between. The CDR3 loop is CASSLSGRENTEAFF. The CDR3 region has the DNA TGTGCCAGCAGCTTAAGCGGACGGGAGAACACTGAAGCTTTCTTT.

This chain uses TRBV28 with TRBJ1-1, with TRBD1 matching over 7 bases. V lost 2 bases, J lost 0 bases, and 3 bases stayed unmatched. The CDR3 length is 15 residues. In germline, CDR1 is MDHEN, CDR2 SYDVKM. The CDR3 DNA is TGTGCCAGCAGTTTACCGGACAGGATGAACACTGAAGCTTTCTTT. This sequence encodes CASSLPDRMNTEAFF.

This clonotype has only a few counts. The chain is built from TRBV20-1 and TRBJ2-3; D not resolved. V was shortened by 1 base and J by 2 bases, with 7 bases between the two germline ends. The CDR3 loop spans 13 amino acids. CDR1 DFQATT and CDR2 SNEGSKA come from the germline V gene (reference sequence). As DNA, the CDR3 is TGCAGTGCTAGAGTGGTAGCCACAGATACGCAGTATTTT. The encoded protein is CSARVVATDTQYF.

In this sample, this clonotype turned up a few times. The V and J genes are TRBV18 and TRBJ1-1; D not resolved. The CDR3 runs to 15 residues. CDR1 and CDR2 (germline): KGHSH, LQKENI. V lost 0 bases and J 1 base, leaving 9 bases between the germline ends. The CDR3 spells CASSPPRATNTEAFF. The CDR3 DNA is TGTGCCAGCTCACCACCCCGGGCTACGAACACTGAAGCTTTCTTT.

The chain uses TRBV28 and TRBJ2-5; TRBD2 matches 10 bases. After removal of 5 bases from V and 0 bases from J, the junction contained 3 bases not matched to a gene. The CDR3 totals 15 residues. Germline assignment: CDR1 MDHEN and CDR2 SYDVKM. The CDR3 sequence is CASSVGLAYQETQYF. The CDR3 region has the DNA TGTGCCAGCAGTGTGGGACTAGCGTACCAAGAGACCCAGTACTTC.

V usage is TRBV6-6 and J usage is TRBJ2-5, with 8 bases lining up with TRBD2. The J call may be wrong; the DNA end is better matched by TRBJ2-7. Germline V gene sequence: CDR1 MNHNY, CDR2 SVGAGI (reference sequence). This CDR3 has 13 residues. The CDR3: CASSARGVVEQYF. CDR3 DNA sequence: TGTGCCAGCAGTGCGCGGGGGGTGGTCGAGCAGTACTTC.

The rearrangement joins TRBV28 to TRBJ2-5; a possible D gene is TRBD1 (5 bases). The CDR3 consists of 14 residues. Germline lookup yields CDR1 MDHEN and CDR2 SYDVKM. Trimming removed 4 bases from V and 1 base from J, with 10 bases in between. CDR3 coding DNA: TGTGCCAGCAGTTCACGACAGTTCCAAGAGACCCAGTACTTC. This codes for CASSSRQFQETQYF.

This clonotype was seen only a few times. V is TRBV4-2 and J is TRBJ1-4; TRBD1 might be the D (5 bases). The CDR3 totals 13 residues. Trimming took 0 bases from V and 15 from J, leaving 14 bases between them. Per germline, CDR1 LGHNA and CDR2 YNFKEQ. CDR3 nucleotide sequence: TGTGCCAGCAGCCAAGACCAGGGCCGAAGGGTGTTTTTT. It translates to CASSQDQGRRVFF.

The V gene is TRBV29-1, the J gene TRBJ1-2; D may be TRBD1 (5 bases). The ends were cut back, 7 bases at V and 4 bases at J, with 10 bases in the middle. The germline V gene has CDR1 SQVTM and CDR2 ANQGSEA. This CDR3 is 11 amino acids long. CDR3: CSDRDLYGYTF. The CDR3 DNA sequence: TGCAGCGACCGGGACCTCTATGGCTACACCTTC.

The V gene is TRBV9, the J gene TRBJ2-3; D uncertain. The CDR3 has 15 residues. Germline CDR1 and CDR2: SGDLS and YYNGEE. Trimming shortened V by 0 bases and J by 5 bases, and 13 bases separated the two germline ends. The CDR3 spells CASSVGLGKIDTQYF. Here the CDR3 DNA reads TGTGCCAGCAGCGTAGGATTAGGGAAGATAGATACGCAGTATTTT.

V usage is TRBV20-1 and J usage is TRBJ2-3; 7 positions match TRBD1. The CDR3 consists of 14 residues. Per the germline V gene, CDR1 is DFQATT and CDR2 is SNEGSKA (reference sequence). The V gene end was trimmed by 5 bases and the J gene end by 0 bases; junction bases not matched to a gene: 5. For the CDR3, the DNA is TGCAGTGCTCTACGGGACAGTAGCACAGATACGCAGTATTTT. This codes for CSALRDSSTDTQYF.

This sequence joins TRBV11-2 and TRBJ2-3, with D perhaps being TRBD1 or TRBD2 (5 bases each). This CDR3 region has 16 residues. The V end was cut by 1 base, the J end by 0 bases, with 11 bases between. The germline V gene has CDR1 SGHAT and CDR2 FQNNGV. CDR3 protein: CASSLGWDLSTDTQYF. As DNA, the CDR3 is TGTGCCAGCAGCTTAGGTTGGGACCTGAGCACAGATACGCAGTATTTT.

The chain has TRBV5-1 and TRBJ2-5; unclear D gene. The J call may be mistaken, given a closer DNA end match to TRBJ2-7. CDR3 length equals 12 residues. CDR1 is SGHRS and CDR2 is YFSETQ in the germline V gene. Written as DNA, the CDR3 is TGCGCCAGCAGCTTGGTTGCCCACGAGCAGTACTTC. Protein product: CASSLVAHEQYF.

This clonotype was picked up many times. CDR3 DNA sequence: TGCAGCGTCATTACATTGTCAGGAGAGCATGTCGGCTACACCTTC. Encoded protein: CSVITLSGEHVGYTF. This chain links TRBV29-1 with TRBJ1-2; no firm D call. V was shortened by 6 bases and J by 8 bases, with 25 bases between the two germline ends. CDR3 size: 15 residues. Germline CDR1 and CDR2: SQVTM and ANQGSEA.

The chain employs TRBV4-1 and TRBJ1-4; D remains ambiguous. Germline V gene lookup returns CDR1 MGHRA and CDR2 YSYEKL. This CDR3 is 16 amino acids long. Deletions cut 3 bases from V and 7 bases from J, with 18 bases between. Here the CDR3 DNA reads TGCGCCAGCAGCCACATAAGACGAGGCTGGGGTGAAAAACTGTTTTTT. Its protein product is CASSHIRRGWGEKLFF.

The J gene is TRBJ1-2, the V gene TRBV9; perhaps TRBD1 as D (5 bases). Looked up from germline, CDR1 is SGDLS and CDR2 is YYNGEE. V lost 0 bases and J 5 bases, leaving 11 bases between the germline ends. The length of the CDR3 is 14 residues. The chain's CDR3 is CASSVESKGYGYTF. In nucleotides, the CDR3 is TGTGCCAGCAGCGTAGAGTCAAAGGGGTATGGCTACACCTTC.

This clonotype was seen ten or more times. The V gene is TRBV7-9, the J gene TRBJ2-7; TRBD1 agrees at 7 bases. The junction had 4 bases not matched to a gene; V was cut back by 0 bases and J by 5 bases. The CDR3 sequence is 14 residues long. CDR1 and CDR2 from the germline V gene are SEHNR and FQNEAQ (reference sequence). As DNA, the CDR3 is TGTGCCAGCAGCTTAGCCGGGACAGCTAACGAGCAGTACTTC. Translated, it gives CASSLAGTANEQYF.

This clonotype was observed at least ten times. This chain uses TRBV28 with TRBJ1-6; D uncertain. Trimming left V 4 bases short and J 5 bases short, with 9 bases between. Germline V gene data show CDR1 as MDHEN and CDR2 as SYDVKM. The CDR3 is 14 residues long. The CDR3, as DNA: TGTGCCAGCAGTTACGCGACTCATAATTCACCCCTCCACTTT. Its protein product is CASSYATHNSPLHF.

The sample holds a few counts of this clonotype. The chain uses TRBV4-1 and TRBJ2-1, with 14 positions matching TRBD2. V lost 1 base, J lost 8 bases, and 10 bases stayed unmatched. Germline values: CDR1 MGHRA, CDR2 YSYEKL. The CDR3 runs to 18 residues. This CDR3 reads CASSQVFPGLAGVDEQFF. CDR3 bases: TGCGCCAGCAGCCAAGTTTTCCCGGGACTAGCGGGAGTGGATGAGCAGTTCTTC.

The sample holds a few counts of this clonotype. This sequence joins TRBV27 and TRBJ2-1; 7 bases fit TRBD2. The V gene's germline CDR1 is MNHEY and CDR2 SMNVEV (reference sequence). The CDR3 is made up of 19 amino acids. The V and J ends lost 7 bases and 5 bases, in that order; junction bases with no gene match: 23. The chain's CDR3 is CASKLLGRRGSGRDNEQFF. CDR3 DNA sequence: TGTGCCAGCAAGCTTCTCGGACGGCGGGGGAGTGGGAGGGACAATGAGCAGTTCTTC.

This clonotype was detected a few times. The chain uses TRBV7-2 and TRBJ2-5, with D unclear. CDR3 length: 12 amino acids. Trimming took 5 bases from V and 11 from J, leaving 15 bases between them. The germline gives CDR1 SGHTA, CDR2 FQGNSA. Written as DNA, the CDR3 is TGTGCCAGCAGCCGGCTACTGGATGAGCAGTACTTC. Its translation: CASSRLLDEQYF. The whole variable domain, remainder taken from reference TRBV7-2 and TRBJ2-5, is GAGVSQSPSNKVTEKGKDVELRCDPISGHTALYWYRQSLGQGLEFLIYFQGNSAPDKSGLPSDRFSAERTGGSVSTLTIQRTQQEDSAVYLCASSRLLDEQYFGPGTRLLVL.

This clonotype was counted between two and nine times. CDR3 in amino acids: CASSLISGAQETQYF. The DNA of the CDR3 is TGTGCCAGCAGCTTAATTTCAGGGGCCCAAGAGACCCAGTACTTC. The rearrangement uses TRBV11-3 and TRBJ2-5; tentatively, D is TRBD1 (6 bases). V lost 2 bases to trimming and J lost 1 base, with 11 bases between them. Germline V gene lookup returns CDR1 SGHNT and CDR2 YENEEA. This CDR3 has 15 amino acids.

The rearrangement uses TRBV9 and TRBJ2-1; possibly TRBD2 for D (5 bases). The germline CDR1 and CDR2 sequences are SGDLS and YYNGEE. Trimming took off 1 base at V and 0 bases at J, with 11 bases between the two ends. This CDR3 spans 16 amino acids. The CDR3 protein is CASSVTTGISYNEQFF. In DNA form, the CDR3 reads TGTGCCAGCAGCGTAACCACGGGGATCTCCTACAATGAGCAGTTCTTC. The complete variable domain, with remaining parts taken from reference TRBV9 and TRBJ2-1, reads DSGVTQTPKHLITATGQRVTLRCSPRSGDLSVYWYQQSLDQGLQFLIQYYNGEERAKGNILERFSAQQFPDLHSELNLSSLELGDSALYFCASSVTTGISYNEQFFGPGTRLTVL.